This T cell receptor (beta chain) was identified during a study of vaccination and CD4 T cells after COVID-19. About the study: Some control cultures received a CEFX pool, which served as the positive control. Others received an HIV-1 Nef pool or no peptide.

Treatment of the sample: approximately nine-day PBMC culture with coronavirus spike peptide pools or control peptides (ViraFEST assay). Those CD4+ T cells from the unexposed donor predate the COVID-19 pandemic (2011-2018). The CDR3 is 17 amino acids. CDR1 is LNHNV, CDR2 YYDKDF, per germline (reference sequence). Comments on this clonotype: Its antigen is unknown. Germline is not matched at one junction end, which may reflect a read error.

Study findings and constraints: A nonsignificant rise from approximately 21 to 38 was seen in the median number of SARS-CoV-2-reactive clonotypes.

The Oncomine TCR Beta short-read assay generated sequence data from the DNA of cultured CD4+ T cells. Via MiXCR, TCRdb re-called the PCR reads, giving one row per CDR3 protein. In the table there are 6,600 or so distinct CDR3 sequences, roughly 48% of which are singletons. The rearrangement uses TRBV15 and TRBJ1-2, with 12 bases matching TRBD1. The clonotype originates from a human donor in good health. The sequencing input was CD4+ T cells from blood, cultured in vitro. CDR3 sequence reads: CAASREYPGQGAYGYTF. DNA of the CDR3: TGTGCCGCCAGCAGAGAGTATCCGGGACAGGGGGCCTATGGCTACACCTTC.